What follows describes a single TCR beta chain. Its antigen remains unknown. Clones were sequenced by immunoSEQ multiplex PCR, and TCRdb holds only the in-frame ones, with some missing. The repertoire holds hundreds of thousands of clones, with just over 85% as singletons. Per the germline V gene, CDR1 is SGHNT and CDR2 is YYREEE (reference sequence). J lost 2 bases, V lost 3 bases, and 8 bases had no gene match. The CDR3 runs 16 residues. This sample is part of a study of cytomegalovirus exposure and HLA in healthy donors. Overall study findings and caveats: In the 95 to 150 validation repertoires, more than 85% of cluster scores exceeded 0, per a later analysis. Confirmation was obtained in vitro that a few CMV-associated chains are specific for CMV antigens. Researchers counted around 150 TCR beta chains as cytomegalovirus-associated.

The TCR was taken from a woman under 30 in good health and CMV-seronegative. Input material: PBMCs. The rearrangement joins TRBV5-4 to TRBJ2-5; 9 bases fit TRBD2. This CDR3 is CASSSWERGAQETQYF. The CDR3 nucleotides read TGTGCCAGCAGCTCCTGGGAGCGGGGGGCTCAAGAGACCCAGTACTTC.